These T cell receptor beta chains were read from a single sample in a study of cytomegalovirus exposure and HLA in healthy donors. TCRdb keeps only in-frame clones here, not all; method: immunoSEQ multiplex PCR. The sample yields roughly 120,000 clones, roughly 80% seen once. Material for sequencing was PBMCs. The receptor source for this set is a woman in her forties or fifties in good health and CMV-seropositive. Each CDR3 is given with its conserved first and last residue. The order of the fields is J gene, D gene, V gene, clone size, CDR3 DNA, CDR3 protein. The D gene is left open where the match is weak. Clone size, where shown, is once, few, many, or a class for clones that have expanded.

>TRBJ1-2|NA|TRBV7-9|NA
TGTGCCAGCAGCCCCCCGGACAGCCTAGTCTATGGCTACACCTTC
CASSPPDSLVYGYTF
>TRBJ1-2|NA|TRBV7-2|NA
TGTGCCAGCAGCTTACCGCAGTGGGGAGATGGCTACACCTTC
CASSLPQWGDGYTF
>TRBJ1-5|NA|TRBV9|NA
TGTGCCAGCAGCGGATCTCCAACGGAGCCCCAGCATTTT
CASSGSPTEPQHF
>TRBJ2-5|TRBD1|TRBV7-9|NA
TGTGCCAGCAGCCAGGGGGCGTCGGAAGAGACCCAGTACTTC
CASSQGASEETQYF
>TRBJ2-3|TRBD2|TRBV2|NA
TGTGCCAGTGTAGCGGGGGCGTACACAGATACGCAGTATTTT
CASVAGAYTDTQYF
>TRBJ1-1|NA|TRBV7-6|few
TGTGCCAGCAGCTTACGTCTGGGGGCCATCTCTGAAGCTTTCTTT
CASSLRLGAISEAFF
>TRBJ2-5|TRBD1|TRBV5-1|few
TGCGCCAGCGGTCCCGGGACAGGGGGAGAAGAGACCCAGTACTTC
CASGPGTGGEETQYF
>TRBJ1-1|NA|TRBV9|NA
TGTGCCAGCAGCGTCCAGGGCTACACTGAAGCTTTCTTT
CASSVQGYTEAFF
>TRBJ2-7|NA|TRBV2|NA
TGTGCCAGCAGTGAATGGAGGGACGAGCAGTACTTC
CASSEWRDEQYF
>TRBJ2-1|NA|TRBV5-5|NA
TGTGCCAGCAGCTTGTCTGGGGAGGATGAGCAGTTCTTC
CASSLSGEDEQFF
>TRBJ2-1|NA|TRBV5-1|NA
TGCGCCAGCAGCCCAGGGGAGTCCTACAATGAGCAGTTCTTC
CASSPGESYNEQFF
>TRBJ2-4|TRBD2|TRBV7-2|NA
TGTGCCAGCAGCTTAGGCGGGAGCGGGTCCAAAAACATTCAGTACTTC
CASSLGGSGSKNIQYF
>TRBJ2-3|TRBD2|TRBV11-3|NA
TGTGCCAGCAGCGGGGGGGTTAAAGATACGCAGTATTTT
CASSGGVKDTQYF
>TRBJ2-3|NA|TRBV4-3|NA
TGCGCCAGCAGCCAGAGGACAGAGTGCCATACGCAGTATTTT
CASSQRTECHTQYF
>TRBJ2-5|TRBD1|TRBV27|few
TGTGCCAGCAGTCCCCGGGACAGCGCGCTAGAGACCCAGTACTTC
CASSPRDSALETQYF
>TRBJ1-1|TRBD1|TRBV6-1|NA
TGTGCCAGCAGTGAAGCAGGGGGCCTCCCCCCGCCGAACACTGAAGCTTTCTTT
CASSEAGGLPPPNTEAFF
>TRBJ2-3|TRBD1|TRBV7-6|NA
TGTGCCAGCAGCCCCAGGGACAGCAGCACAGATACGCAGTATTTT
CASSPRDSSTDTQYF
>TRBJ1-1|NA|TRBV2|NA
TGTGCCAGCTTGCGTTTTTCGGCTGAAGCTTTCTTT
CASLRFSAEAFF
>TRBJ2-1|TRBD2|TRBV7-9|NA
TGTTCCAGCAGCCACCCGACTAGCGGGAATTACAATGAGCAGTTCTTC
CSSSHPTSGNYNEQFF
>TRBJ1-5|NA|TRBV7-9|NA
TGTTCCAGCACCCAGGGGAGGGGTCAGCCCCAGCATTTT
CSSTQGRGQPQHF
>TRBJ2-7|NA|TRBV7-9|NA
TGTGCCAGCAGCTCGACAGACGAGCAGTACTTC
CASSSTDEQYF
>TRBJ2-1|NA|TRBV9|NA
TGTGCCAGCAGCCCCCCCCCGGGGAGCCGAGAGCAGTTCTTC
CASSPPPGSREQFF
>TRBJ2-1|NA|TRBV5-5|NA
TGTGCCAGCAGCTTTATCCATGGACCGGGGGATGAGCAGTTCTTC
CASSFIHGPGDEQFF
>TRBJ2-3|NA|TRBV4-2|NA
TGTGCCAGCAGCCAAGATATGGGCGCAGATACGCAGTATTTT
CASSQDMGADTQYF
>TRBJ2-3|NA|TRBV29-1|NA
TGCAGCGTTGGCCTCCGACTCGCCACAGATACGCAGTATTTT
CSVGLRLATDTQYF
>TRBJ2-5|TRBD2|TRBV4-1|NA
TGCGCCAGCAGCCGGACTAGCTCCGGTGGGGAGACCCAGTACTTC
CASSRTSSGGETQYF
>TRBJ1-6|TRBD1|TRBV4-1|NA
TGCGCCAGCAGCCAAGAGGGTTTCCAGGGGGCTAATTCACCCCTCCACTTT
CASSQEGFQGANSPLHF
>TRBJ2-4|NA|TRBV7-2|NA
TGTGCCAGCAGCTTAGCCGCCCAGGGCAACAGTCAGTACTTC
CASSLAAQGNSQYF